Given below is one T cell receptor beta chain in context. Its antigen specificity is not known. The cohort comprised fewer than 700 healthy bone marrow donors. At the time of sampling, all cohort members were nominally healthy, though unrecorded immune exposures were likely present. The donor was CMV seronegative and was included in the group of about 350 seronegative cohort members. Every donor gave a peripheral blood sample, and the peripheral blood mononuclear cells from that sample were used for TCR beta sequencing. The Qiagen DNeasy Blood Extraction Kit was used to extract genomic DNA from the blood cell samples. The library was obtained by the immunoSEQ multiplex PCR assay. The multiplex PCR relied on a mix of 60 forward primers for TCR Vbeta segments and 13 reverse primers for TCR Jbeta segments. The CDR3 region of rearranged TCR beta genes was amplified from genomic DNA with a multiplex PCR assay. The amplified TCR beta libraries were sequenced on the Illumina HiSeq System as 87-base-pair reads. Per the original workflow: Across the 600 to 700 repertoires, a later analysis counted approximately 75 million unique TCR beta chains, around 11 million of which were shared by at least two donors. A nearest-neighbor algorithm error-corrected the raw reads and collapsed the reads into unique sequences, merging closely related sequences to remove PCR and sequencing errors. To assign V, D and J gene segments, CDR3 sequences were aligned to IMGT reference sequences. Each retained sequence needed at least a six-nucleotide match to both a V gene segment and a J gene segment. A rearrangement counted as productive if the CDR3 had no stop codons and remained in frame with V and J, and every other rearrangement counted as non-productive. CDR3 was defined according to IMGT convention as the region running from the second conserved V-encoded cysteine to the conserved J-encoded phenylalanine. The earlier analysis of about 640 of the donors excluded any sequence lacking an unambiguous match to a single V gene segment. An earlier analysis of 587 of the donors called V segments functional above 56.7% productive rearrangements and segregating when the between-donor standard deviation exceeded 5%. A statistical classification framework was built to diagnose cytomegalovirus status from the catalog of TCR beta chain sequences. V and J gene assignment, in a later analysis, came from comparing TCR nucleotide sequences with IMGT/GENE-DB human TR gene sequences. In a later analysis, CDR3 sequences and most-parsimonious VDJ recombination scenarios were assigned using the TCRdist pipeline. A later analysis defined each TCR beta chain by its CDR3 amino acid sequence plus V-gene family, and excluded reads lacking a unique V-gene family. To address suspected cross-contamination and a sequencing artifact, a later analysis removed approximately 590 highly shared, low-generation-probability nucleotide sequences. In a later analysis, a clonal expansion index was calculated for each public chain from normalized within-repertoire ranks of inferred template counts. Generation probabilities in a later analysis came from a VDJ recombination model fitted to out-of-frame rearrangements, and those results were checked against IGoR. A later analysis scored TCR-TCR, TCR-HLA and TCR-CMV co-occurrence with hypergeometric tests, applying a repertoire-size bias correction to TCR pairs. A later analysis estimated false discovery rates by permuting HLA or CMV assignments 20 times. In a later analysis, co-occurring TCRs were grouped with DBSCAN, and TCRdist sequence similarity was added when clustering was performed within HLA-allele-positive subsets. For co-occurrence clustering, repertoires with fewer than 30,000 or more than 120,000 public chains were excluded, along with about five repertoires with anomalous nucleotide sharing. TCRdb provides this immuneACCESS table in a form limited to in-frame rearrangements. Some clones are lacking; in checked studies, under half of them reflect an unresolved V gene, and why the rest are absent is not known. V, J and clone size were drawn from that table, and D and trimming were deduced from the DNA. The sample table includes 150,000 to 200,000 clones. 2.1% of the sample rests with the top ten.

From the cysteine up to the phenylalanine, the CDR3 has a length of 11 residues. Only CDR3 DNA remains: 33 bases, in frame from the first base. According to the germline V gene, CDR1 reads SGHVS and CDR2 reads FQNEAQ. V is cut back by 1 base and J by 15 bases, with 2 bases in the junction unmatched. This sample was included in a study of cytomegalovirus exposure and HLA in healthy donors (dated by TCRdb to about 2017). For context, the study as a whole: According to an earlier analysis of several hundred of the donors, about 179 million T cells yielded some 120 million unique TCR beta sequences and about 280 Gb of sequence data. HLA typing covered class I and class II loci at four-digit resolution. Four to six DR-DQ haplotypes were handled as single units for association and clustering, since linkage in the cohort was strong. To predict cytomegalovirus infection status, the study brought together high-throughput TCR immunosequencing, statistical association of individual TCRs with disease status, and machine learning. The number of donors typed differed by locus, with 629-630 for A, B, C, DRB1 and DQB1, around 560 for DQA1, over 600 for DPA1, and some 450 for DPB1. A separate validation cohort of approximately 120 different subjects was used in addition to the roughly 620-subject first cohort. In a later genetic analysis, genome-wide SNP genotypes for about 55% of the 666 donors were used, and that subset was treated as a discovery cohort. The aim of the study was to test whether cataloging public T cell receptors could identify signatures of past pathogen exposure. The later analysis used no new phenotypic data to find candidate immune exposures, relying instead on TCR beta sequences and their occurrence across donors. On average, 235,054 unique TCR beta nucleotide sequences were sequenced per donor among about 400 genotyped donors of the cohort, with about 19% of those sequences being non-productive. In an earlier analysis of 500 to 650 of the donors, high-throughput TCR beta sequencing was used to judge whether each TCR beta V gene segment behaved as functional or pseudogenic. Approximately 310 gigabases of sequencing data and around 87 million unique TCR sequences were included in an early release covering 550 to 650 HLA-typed donors. The study profiled the T cell repertoires of under 850 subjects by immunosequencing and related them to cytomegalovirus serostatus. In a later analysis, previously published TCR beta repertoires from 550 to 750 donors were re-analyzed and high-resolution HLA genotyping was added so that TCR occurrence patterns could be studied. All discovery cohort repertoires had been generated using a single sequencing platform. Donor age, sex, ethnicity and CMV serostatus were compiled alongside the repertoire data. Of the roughly 390 genotyped donors, over 65% fell in the genetic ancestry cluster associated with self-reported Caucasian donors. Results and caveats for the whole study, not just this receptor: The authors suggested that the approach could potentially be generalized to other disease states and immunological phenotypes. Linkage disequilibrium might explain the correlated functional status among segregating V segments, but an unknown experimental factor could not be ruled out. The classifier was reported to diagnose cytomegalovirus status with high specificity and sensitivity in both the original cohort and the validation cohort. Broadly in line with IMGT annotations, most TCR beta V segments showed up in productive rearrangements about 87% or about 30% of the time in an earlier analysis of approximately 600 of the donors. Roughly uniform sequencing depth across donors was assumed in presence/absence analyses, although this assumption may not hold. This cohort had only TCR beta chains sequenced, and the lack of alpha or paired-chain data limited which features could be detected. Compared with equally common non-associated chains, HLA-associated TCR beta chains in a later analysis were more clonally expanded and had lower generation probabilities. For the cohort, immune exposure information was limited to CMV serostatus. In a later analysis, most CMV-associated TCR beta chains were found to appear HLA-restricted, with HLA associations seemingly driven largely by CMV exposure. Because HLA typing was unavailable for some donors at each locus, only the typed subset was used in association tests. A further reported finding was that TCR beta sequences accurately predicted the HLA-A and HLA-B alleles for most subjects in the first cohort. In a later genetic analysis, a missense DCLRE1C variant was associated with V-gene and J-gene trimming of TCR beta chains, and the association was replicated in an independent cohort. In a later analysis, about 16,000 TCR beta sequences were associated with specific HLA alleles at a false discovery rate of 0.05. In vitro tests confirmed that three of the cytomegalovirus-associated TCR beta chains recognize cytomegalovirus antigens. Most TCR sequences were seen in very few donors, while some public TCRs were found in many individuals. A later analysis reported that several top co-occurrence clusters appeared linked to parvovirus B19, influenza, CMV and Epstein-Barr virus. In a later genetic analysis, fewer N-insertions in productive TCRs were reported among donors in an Asian-associated ancestry cluster than the roughly 670-donor mean. A cluster of highly shared sequence variants was judged likely to represent a technical artifact of the sequencing pipeline. The study listed 164 TCR beta chains as associated with cytomegalovirus. When HLA alleles, especially DR and DQ, strongly co-occurred, TCR associations were difficult to assign to individual alleles. The 87-base-pair reads could not distinguish some IMGT-functional V segments, including TRBV6-2 and TRBV6-3, so those segments were excluded. The earlier analysis of about 600 of the donors excluded over 15 rarely observed V segments, including chromosome 9 orphons, because counts were too low. In a later analysis, TCR association rates were found to vary across HLA loci, with the most associated TCRs seen for DRB1 alleles and the fewest for HLA-C alleles.

The sequence came from a man aged 30 to 39 in good health and CMV-seronegative. The sequence is built from TRBV7-8 and TRBJ1-3; 8 of the junction bases match TRBD1. Sequencing used PBMCs. The CDR3 in this case is CASSLEDREYF. The nucleotide sequence reads TGTGCCAGCAGCTTAGAGGACAGGGAATATTTT.